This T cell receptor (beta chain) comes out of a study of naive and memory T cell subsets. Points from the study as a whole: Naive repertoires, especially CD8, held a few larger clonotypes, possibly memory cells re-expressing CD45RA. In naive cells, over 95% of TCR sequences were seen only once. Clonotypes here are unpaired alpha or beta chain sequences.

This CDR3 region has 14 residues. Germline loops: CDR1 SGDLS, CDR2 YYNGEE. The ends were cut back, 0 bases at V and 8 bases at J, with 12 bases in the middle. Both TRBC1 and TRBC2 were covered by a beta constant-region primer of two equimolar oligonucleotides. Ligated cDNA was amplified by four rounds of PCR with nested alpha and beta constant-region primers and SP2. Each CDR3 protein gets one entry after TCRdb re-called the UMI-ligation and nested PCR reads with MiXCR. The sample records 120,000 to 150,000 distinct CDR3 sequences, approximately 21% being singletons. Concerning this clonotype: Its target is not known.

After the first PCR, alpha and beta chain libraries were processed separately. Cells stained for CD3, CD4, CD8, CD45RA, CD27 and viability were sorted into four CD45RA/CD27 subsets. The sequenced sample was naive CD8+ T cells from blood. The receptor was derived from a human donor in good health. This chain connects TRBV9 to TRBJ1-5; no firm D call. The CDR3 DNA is TGTGCCAGCAGCGTAGAGGCGGAGTTGGAGCCCCAGCATTTT. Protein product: CASSVEAELEPQHF.